Listed here are 14 T cell receptor beta chains from one sample, sequenced in a study of T cell clonotyping in hematopoietic cell transplantation. The table came from immunoSEQ multiplex PCR; TCRdb's copy has only in-frame clones and leaves some out. The repertoire includes under 5,500 clones, 70% to 80% of them detected once, and approximately 12% sits in the top ten. This specimen consisted of peripheral blood mononuclear cells, obtained 30 days after allogeneic stem cell transplant. These receptors all come from a male patient in his sixties or seventies who had an allogeneic stem cell transplant from an unrelated donor, so the T cells may come from the graft donor. Some clones in this sample may be carry-over from other donors' samples.

This chain connects TRBV7-6 to TRBJ1-1, with a weak D call TRBD1 (5 bases). The CDR3 loop spans 16 amino acids. CDR1 is SGHVS, CDR2 FNYEAQ, per germline. Between the trimmed V and J ends, which lost 5 bases and 1 base, there was a span of 17 bases. The CDR3 reads CASSNSPDSPNTEAFF. The CDR3 DNA reads as TGTGCCAGCAGCAATTCTCCCGACAGCCCGAACACTGAAGCTTTCTTT.

The chain recombines TRBV11-3 with TRBJ2-3; unclear D gene. The germline CDR1 and CDR2 sequences are SGHNT and YENEEA. V lost 0 bases to trimming and J lost 7 bases, with 5 bases between them. The CDR3 has 12 amino acids. CDR3 DNA sequence: TGTGCCAGCAGCTTAGATGTGAATACGCAGTATTTT. It specifies CASSLDVNTQYF.

This chain links TRBV30 with TRBJ2-4; 11 bases fit TRBD1. The CDR3 sequence is 14 residues long. Germline CDR1 GTSNPN, CDR2 SVGIG (reference sequence). Unmatched junction bases numbered 2, after V lost 0 bases and J lost 7 bases. This CDR3 reads CAWSVGQGANIQYF. In DNA, the CDR3 is TGTGCCTGGAGTGTTGGACAGGGGGCGAACATTCAGTACTTC.

The chain carries TRBV2 and TRBJ1-5; no clear D. The CDR3 has 12 amino acids. Germline values: CDR1 SNHLY, CDR2 FYNNEI. Between the trimmed V and J ends, which lost 6 bases and 5 bases, there was a span of 8 bases. As DNA, the CDR3 is TGTGCCAGCAGAGATGATGATCAGCCCCAGCATTTT. This sequence encodes CASRDDDQPQHF.

V and J are TRBV30 and TRBJ1-1, with D uncertain. Germline lookup yields CDR1 GTSNPN and CDR2 SVGIG (reference sequence). The CDR3 is made up of 14 amino acids. V was cut by 2 bases and J by 5 bases, with 15 bases left in between. CDR3 sequence reads: CAWSQSPVWTEAFF. CDR3 DNA: TGTGCCTGGAGTCAATCTCCCGTCTGGACTGAAGCTTTCTTT.

V is TRBV13 and J is TRBJ1-1; D ambiguous. Deletions cut 5 bases from V and 0 bases from J, with 4 bases between. The CDR3 sequence is 12 residues long. Per germline, CDR1 PRHDT and CDR2 FYEKMQ (reference sequence). CDR3 region: CASSRMNTEAFF. The CDR3 DNA reads TGTGCCAGCAGCCGGATGAACACTGAAGCTTTCTTT.

The rearrangement joins TRBV6-1 to TRBJ1-1; D remains unclear. The CDR3 spans 13 residues. Germline CDR1 reads MNHNS; CDR2 reads SASEGT. Trimming took 10 bases from V and 1 from J, leaving 13 bases between them. DNA of the CDR3: TGTGCCACCAGGTTGGGTACGAACACTGAAGCTTTCTTT. Amino acids: CATRLGTNTEAFF.

The chain recombines TRBV10-2 with TRBJ1-3; D not certain. Trimming cost V 0 bases and J 3 bases, with 18 bases left between them. This CDR3 has 18 amino acids. CDR1 is WSHSY and CDR2 is SAAADI in the germline V gene. CDR3 in amino acids: CASSESTWGESSGNTIYF. The DNA for the CDR3 is TGCGCCAGCAGTGAGTCCACCTGGGGAGAGTCGAGTGGAAACACCATATATTTT.

V and J are TRBV30 and TRBJ1-4, with 8 positions matching TRBD1. V was clipped by 5 bases and J by 4 bases; unmatched bases: 6. The CDR3 consists of 14 residues. Germline CDR1 and CDR2: GTSNPN and SVGIG (reference sequence). The CDR3 nucleotides are TGTGCCTGGGACAGGGGCCTAAGTAATGAAAAACTGTTTTTT. Its protein is CAWDRGLSNEKLFF.

V and J are TRBV19 and TRBJ1-5; 9 bases line up with TRBD1. The CDR3 spans 16 residues. The V and J ends lost 4 bases and 3 bases, in that order; junction bases with no gene match: 7. Germline CDR1 reads LNHDA; CDR2 reads SQIVND (reference sequence). This CDR3 is CASSRTGQGFNQPQHF. In nucleotides, the CDR3 is TGTGCCAGTAGTAGGACGGGACAGGGATTCAATCAGCCCCAGCATTTT.

The CDR3 sequence: CASSLSEYEQYF. CDR3 DNA sequence: TGTGCCAGCAGCTTATCGGAGTACGAGCAGTACTTC. V and J are TRBV7-9 and TRBJ2-7; D uncertain. The V end was cut by 2 bases, the J end by 4 bases, with 6 bases between. Germline V CDR1 and CDR2: SEHNR, FQNEAQ (reference sequence). The CDR3 extends over 12 amino acids.

This rearrangement joins TRBV11-3 to TRBJ2-1; TRBD2 aligns across 13 bases. Germline-derived CDR1 and CDR2 are SGHNT and YENEEA. The trim removed 4 bases at V and 8 bases at J, leaving 8 bases unmatched. The CDR3 is made up of 16 amino acids. The CDR3 loop reads CASSSQGLAGRYEQFF. The CDR3 DNA reads TGTGCCAGCAGCTCCCAGGGACTAGCGGGACGCTATGAGCAGTTCTTC. The full variable domain, its missing parts supplied by reference TRBV11-3 and TRBJ2-1, is EAGVVQSPRYKIIEKKQPVAFWCNPISGHNTLYWYLQNLGQGPELLIRYENEEAVDDSQLPKDRFSAERLKGVDSTLKIQPAELGDSAVYLCASSSQGLAGRYEQFFGPGTRLTVL.

V and J are TRBV30 and TRBJ1-5; D is unclear. This CDR3 spans 13 amino acids. Trimming took off 2 bases at V and 5 bases at J, with 10 bases between the two ends. Germline V gene lookup returns CDR1 GTSNPN and CDR2 SVGIG (reference sequence). The CDR3 spells CAWSMTSDQPQHF. CDR3 nucleotides: TGTGCCTGGAGTATGACCTCGGATCAGCCCCAGCATTTT.

The chain has TRBV6-5 and TRBJ1-2, with D possibly matching TRBD1 (5 bases). Germline V gene lookup returns CDR1 MNHEY and CDR2 SVGAGI. The CDR3 has 11 amino acids. Trimming pared 9 bases from V and 8 bases from J, leaving 13 bases between. The CDR3: CASFGGSGYTF. The CDR3 DNA reads TGTGCCAGTTTTGGGGGATCCGGCTACACCTTC.